A selection of T cell receptor beta chains follows, all from one sample in a study of OX40 agonist ivuxolimab in advanced cancers. The repertoire was sequenced with immunoSEQ multiplex PCR; TCRdb's copy has only in-frame clones and lacks some. There are some 35,000 clones in the sample; around four fifths occur only once, and about 35% lies in the top ten. Source: CD4+ or CD8+ T cells sorted from blood, taken in a trial of the OX40 agonist ivuxolimab. These receptors were obtained from an adult with an advanced solid tumor such as melanoma, head and neck, liver or kidney cancer. Each CDR3 is given with its conserved first and last residue. Fields, in order: J gene, clone size, D gene, V gene, CDR3 protein, CDR3 DNA. The D gene is left open where the match is weak. The size field is filled for only some rows; it gives once, few, many or a size class.

J: TRBJ2-5; size: NA; D: NA; V: TRBV9; CDR3: CASSVGLNQWETQYF; DNA: TGTGCCAGCAGCGTAGGGCTGAACCAGTGGGAGACCCAGTACTTC
J: TRBJ1-2; size: NA; D: NA; V: TRBV4-1; CDR3: CASSQDFVGNYGYTF; DNA: TGCGCCAGCAGCCAAGATTTTGTCGGTAACTATGGCTACACCTTC
J: TRBJ2-1; size: NA; D: TRBD1; V: TRBV29-1; CDR3: CSVRQGATLRSYNEQFF; DNA: TGCAGCGTGCGACAGGGGGCTACTCTTCGCTCCTACAATGAGCAGTTCTTC
J: TRBJ2-7; size: NA; D: NA; V: TRBV2; CDR3: CASNKGEDEQYF; DNA: TGTGCCAGCAATAAGGGAGAGGACGAGCAGTACTTC
J: TRBJ2-5; size: once; D: NA; V: TRBV7-2; CDR3: CASSFPQETQYF; DNA: TGTGCCAGCAGCTTCCCACAAGAGACCCAGTACTTC
J: TRBJ1-1; size: NA; D: TRBD1; V: TRBV19; CDR3: CATQRQGNTEAFF; DNA: TGTGCCACTCAGAGACAGGGGAACACTGAAGCTTTCTTT
J: TRBJ2-1; size: NA; D: TRBD2; V: TRBV2; CDR3: CASRAGLSYNEQFF; DNA: TGTGCCAGCAGAGCGGGACTCTCGTACAATGAGCAGTTCTTC
J: TRBJ2-1; size: NA; D: NA; V: TRBV5-4; CDR3: CASSLGAGYEQFF; DNA: TGTGCCAGCAGCTTAGGTGCGGGGTATGAGCAGTTCTTC
J: TRBJ2-5; size: NA; D: NA; V: TRBV2; CDR3: CASSEMGAGGETQYF; DNA: TGTGCCAGCAGCGAGATGGGGGCCGGGGGAGAGACCCAGTACTTC
J: TRBJ2-1; size: NA; D: NA; V: TRBV4-1; CDR3: CASSQLDRYNEQFF; DNA: TGCGCCAGCAGCCAACTCGACAGATACAATGAGCAGTTCTTC
J: TRBJ2-7; size: NA; D: TRBD2; V: TRBV10-2; CDR3: CASSGALAGLSYEQYF; DNA: TGCGCCAGCAGTGGCGCACTAGCGGGTCTCTCCTACGAGCAGTACTTC
J: TRBJ1-5; size: NA; D: NA; V: TRBV7-9; CDR3: CASSWTDSNQPQHF; DNA: TGTGCCAGCAGCTGGACCGATAGCAATCAGCCCCAGCATTTT
J: TRBJ2-1; size: NA; D: NA; V: TRBV7-8; CDR3: CASSLYRMGGYDEQFF; DNA: TGTGCCAGCAGCTTGTATCGGATGGGGGGTTATGATGAGCAGTTCTTC
J: TRBJ2-3; size: NA; D: TRBD2; V: TRBV5-4; CDR3: CASSLGGLAGGAVHTQYF; DNA: TGTGCCAGCAGCTTGGGCGGACTAGCGGGAGGAGCGGTGCATACGCAGTATTTT
J: TRBJ1-2; size: NA; D: NA; V: TRBV10-3; CDR3: CAISEPGTSFGYTF; DNA: TGTGCCATCAGTGAGCCTGGGACTTCCTTTGGCTACACCTTC
J: TRBJ1-4; size: NA; D: NA; V: TRBV21-1; CDR3: CATYYLKGGLDEKLFF; DNA: TGTGCCACCTATTACCTGAAAGGGGGCCTTGATGAAAAACTGTTTTTT
J: TRBJ2-7; size: NA; D: TRBD2; V: TRBV28; CDR3: CASSRLGLAYEQYF; DNA: TGTGCCAGCAGTCGCCTGGGACTAGCCTACGAGCAGTACTTC
J: TRBJ1-5; size: NA; D: NA; V: TRBV4-1; CDR3: CASSQPGTAGNQPQHF; DNA: TGCGCCAGCAGCCAACCGGGAACTGCCGGCAATCAGCCCCAGCATTTT
J: TRBJ2-3; size: once; D: TRBD1; V: TRBV6-4; CDR3: CASSDGTGGADTQYF; DNA: TGTGCCAGCAGTGACGGGACAGGGGGCGCAGATACGCAGTATTTT
J: TRBJ2-5; size: once; D: NA; V: TRBV7-8; CDR3: CASQRQGGETQYF; DNA: TGTGCCAGCCAAAGGCAGGGGGGAGAGACCCAGTACTTC
J: TRBJ2-1; size: once; D: TRBD2; V: TRBV29-1; CDR3: CSVEGTSGISYNEQFF; DNA: TGCAGCGTTGAGGGGACTAGCGGGATTTCTTACAATGAGCAGTTCTTC
J: TRBJ2-2; size: NA; D: NA; V: TRBV11-1; CDR3: CASSLGFSHTGELFF; DNA: TGTGCCAGCAGCTTAGGGTTTTCACACACCGGGGAGCTGTTTTTT
J: TRBJ1-5; size: few; D: TRBD1; V: TRBV19; CDR3: CASSPQGASNQPQHF; DNA: TGTGCCAGTAGTCCTCAGGGGGCTAGCAATCAGCCCCAGCATTTT
J: TRBJ2-5; size: NA; D: NA; V: TRBV4-1; CDR3: CASSQTWGTQETQYF; DNA: TGCGCCAGCAGCCAAACGTGGGGGACCCAAGAGACCCAGTACTTC
J: TRBJ1-2; size: NA; D: NA; V: TRBV4-2; CDR3: CASSYDRNYGYTF; DNA: TGTGCCAGCAGCTACGACAGGAACTATGGCTACACCTTC
J: TRBJ1-2; size: NA; D: NA; V: TRBV6-1; CDR3: CASSEQRTVYGYTF; DNA: TGTGCCAGCAGTGAACAAAGGACAGTATATGGCTACACCTTC
J: TRBJ1-2; size: NA; D: NA; V: TRBV18; CDR3: CASSPGGDGGYTF; DNA: TGTGCCAGCTCACCGGGAGGGGATGGTGGCTACACCTTC
J: TRBJ2-3; size: NA; D: NA; V: TRBV2; CDR3: CASVGGRPSWGTDTQYF; DNA: TGTGCCAGCGTAGGGGGTAGGCCCAGTTGGGGCACAGATACGCAGTATTTT
J: TRBJ2-4; size: NA; D: TRBD1; V: TRBV4-1; CDR3: CASSRLPTGFVGSGAKNIQYF; DNA: TGCGCCAGCAGCCGGCTACCGACAGGGTTCGTAGGTAGTGGAGCCAAAAACATTCAGTACTTC
J: TRBJ2-7; size: NA; D: NA; V: TRBV11-2; CDR3: CASSYRDPGLYEQYF; DNA: TGTGCCAGCAGTTACCGGGACCCCGGCCTCTACGAGCAGTACTTC
J: TRBJ1-1; size: NA; D: NA; V: TRBV18; CDR3: CASSPTMNTEAFF; DNA: TGTGCCAGCTCACCGACAATGAACACTGAAGCTTTCTTT
J: TRBJ2-7; size: few; D: NA; V: TRBV6-1; CDR3: CASLPGTFSYEQYF; DNA: TGTGCCAGCCTCCCAGGGACATTTTCCTACGAGCAGTACTTC
J: TRBJ1-1; size: few; D: NA; V: TRBV30; CDR3: CAWNGPAGDKAFF; DNA: TGTGCCTGGAATGGACCCGCCGGGGATAAAGCTTTCTTT
J: TRBJ2-7; size: few; D: NA; V: TRBV20-1; CDR3: CSALPGGEQYF; DNA: TGCAGTGCTCTCCCCGGGGGTGAGCAGTACTTC
J: TRBJ2-1; size: NA; D: TRBD1; V: TRBV19; CDR3: CASRYSGDRGYNEQFF; DNA: TGTGCCAGTAGATATTCAGGGGACAGAGGCTACAATGAGCAGTTCTTC
J: TRBJ2-1; size: NA; D: TRBD1; V: TRBV7-3; CDR3: CASSPGQGREQFF; DNA: TGTGCCAGCAGCCCCGGACAGGGACGGGAGCAGTTCTTC
J: TRBJ1-2; size: NA; D: NA; V: TRBV13; CDR3: CASSRLGEDYGYTF; DNA: TGTGCCAGCAGCCGACTCGGGGAGGACTATGGCTACACCTTC
J: TRBJ2-3; size: NA; D: TRBD2; V: TRBV5-6; CDR3: CASSLGLAGGAVDTQYF; DNA: TGTGCCAGCAGCTTGGGTCTAGCGGGAGGGGCAGTTGATACGCAGTATTTT
J: TRBJ2-7; size: NA; D: NA; V: TRBV11-2; CDR3: CASSLDVDYEQYF; DNA: TGTGCCAGCAGCTTAGACGTGGACTACGAGCAGTACTTC
J: TRBJ2-4; size: NA; D: NA; V: TRBV5-4; CDR3: CASSLGQRKNIQYF; DNA: TGTGCCAGCAGCTTGGGACAGCGCAAAAACATTCAGTACTTC
J: TRBJ2-2; size: NA; D: TRBD2; V: TRBV9; CDR3: CASSERLAGGTGELFF; DNA: TGTGCCAGCAGCGAACGACTAGCGGGGGGAACCGGGGAGCTGTTTTTT
J: TRBJ2-5; size: once; D: TRBD2; V: TRBV9; CDR3: CASSVGLAGVETQYF; DNA: TGTGCCAGCAGCGTAGGACTAGCGGGAGTTGAGACCCAGTACTTC